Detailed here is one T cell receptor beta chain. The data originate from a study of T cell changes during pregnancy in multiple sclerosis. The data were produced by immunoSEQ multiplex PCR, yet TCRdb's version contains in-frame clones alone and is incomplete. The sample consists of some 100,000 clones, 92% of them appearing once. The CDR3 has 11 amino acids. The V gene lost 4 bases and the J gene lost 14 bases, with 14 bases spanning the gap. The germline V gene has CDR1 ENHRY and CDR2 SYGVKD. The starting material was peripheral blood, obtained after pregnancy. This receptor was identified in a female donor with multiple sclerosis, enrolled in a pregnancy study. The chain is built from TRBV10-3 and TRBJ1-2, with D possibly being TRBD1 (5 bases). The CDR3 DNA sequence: TGTGCCATCAGTGGGGGACTGGGTTTTACCTTC. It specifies CAISGGLGFTF.